Below, one TCR beta chain is given with its context. Its target is not known. This specimen belongs to a study of T cell responses to AZD1222 COVID-19 vaccine. Study-wide results and caveats: Receipt of two AZD1222 doses was followed by a rise in Spike-specific TCR breadth and depth. Baseline serology detected seropositivity in only a handful of AZD1222 recipients.

Looked up from germline, CDR1 is SGHTA and CDR2 is FQGNSA. The V end lost 5 bases, the J end lost 0 bases, and 7 bases lay between the germline ends. The CDR3 is 13 residues long. Measured with immunoSEQ multiplex PCR; TCRdb has only the in-frame clones, and not every one. The sample has fewer than 120,000 clones, roughly 92% seen once. The receptor comes from an adult who received the AZD1222 COVID-19 vaccine. Sequences were derived from peripheral blood, sampled 28 days after the second AZD1222 dose. The V gene is TRBV7-2, the J gene TRBJ1-1; D unclear. DNA for the CDR3: TGTGCCAGCAGCATACAGCTGAACACTGAAGCTTTCTTT. As protein: CASSIQLNTEAFF.